Included here is one TCR beta chain sequence, with context. Antigen specificity is unknown. The data are from a study of T cell responses to AZD1222 COVID-19 vaccine. Study results and caveats: Clonal diversity may have been underestimated in mostly white British donors. The peak T cell response came first, and repertoires were sampled only after it. Spike regions recognized by vaccine-associated CD4 TCRs spanned the protein, led by 160-218 and 743-854.

Losses at the gene ends were 3 bases for V and 4 bases for J; bases not matched to a gene: 13. This CDR3 has 19 residues. Looked up from germline, CDR1 is MDHEN and CDR2 is SYDVKM. Clones were sequenced by immunoSEQ multiplex PCR, and TCRdb holds only the in-frame ones, with some missing. The repertoire holds 150,000 to 200,000 clones, with roughly 92% as singletons. This receptor was obtained from an adult in good health. Sequencing used peripheral blood, obtained on day 0 of AZD1222 vaccination. This sequence joins TRBV28 and TRBJ2-3; 13 nucleotides agree with TRBD2. The CDR3 reads CASSFPRSRLAGGADTQYF. CDR3 DNA sequence: TGTGCCAGCAGTTTCCCTCGATCCAGACTAGCGGGAGGAGCAGATACGCAGTATTTT.